This passage covers 10 T cell receptor beta chains from one sample sequenced in a study of identical twins. Using its own MiXCR run on the 5' RACE reads, TCRdb lists one record per CDR3 protein. Among 500,000 to 600,000 distinct CDR3 sequences listed, about 20% were seen once. A further study also used this sample, focusing on T cells expressing NK-cell markers.

Sequences were obtained from CD4+ T cells sorted from blood. The receptors shown here come from a woman younger than 35 in good health.

The V gene is TRBV10-3, the J gene TRBJ2-3; 7 positions agree with TRBD1. With 5 bases clipped from V and 5 bases from J, the junction kept 13 bases outside the gene matches. This CDR3 region has 16 residues. Per the germline V gene, CDR1 is ENHRY and CDR2 is SYGVKD. DNA of the CDR3: TGTGCCATCAGTTCGAATAAGACAGGGTCGAGAGATACGCAGTATTTT. Protein sequence: CAISSNKTGSRDTQYF.

The chain has TRBV6-5 and TRBJ2-7; TRBD1 is a possible D gene (5 bases). Germline V gives CDR1 MNHEY, CDR2 SVGAGI. CDR3 length: 14 amino acids. The ends were cut back, 2 bases at V and 2 bases at J, with 10 bases in the middle. The CDR3 loop is CASSYGAETYEQYF. For the CDR3, the DNA is TGTGCCAGCAGTTACGGGGCAGAGACCTACGAGCAGTACTTC.

The V gene is TRBV20-1, the J gene TRBJ1-5, with no clear D. The CDR3 runs 14 residues. Germline loops: CDR1 DFQATT, CDR2 SNEGSKA (reference sequence). Deletions cut 0 bases from V and 5 bases from J, with 11 bases between. The CDR3 spells CSARDGASDQPQHF. The CDR3 DNA is TGCAGTGCTAGAGATGGAGCCAGCGATCAGCCCCAGCATTTT.

The chain has TRBV6-1 and TRBJ2-7; D possibly corresponds to TRBD1 (6 bases). The CDR3 is 15 amino acids. Per the germline V gene, CDR1 is MNHNS and CDR2 is SASEGT. The V end was cut by 5 bases, the J end by 3 bases, with 17 bases between. The CDR3 DNA sequence: TGTGCCAGCAGTCCCCGGGGCAGGGGCGGCTACGAGCAGTACTTC. Amino acids: CASSPRGRGGYEQYF.

The V gene is TRBV7-2, the J gene TRBJ1-2; no firm D call. Looked up from germline, CDR1 is SGHTA and CDR2 is FQGNSA. This CDR3 is built from 14 residues. Trimming left V 5 bases short and J 2 bases short, with 12 bases between. The CDR3 spells CASSISGMNYGYTF. For the CDR3, the DNA is TGTGCCAGCAGCATATCCGGGATGAACTATGGCTACACCTTC. The full variable domain, completed using reference TRBV7-2 and TRBJ1-2, is GAGVSQSPSNKVTEKGKDVELRCDPISGHTALYWYRQSLGQGLEFLIYFQGNSAPDKSGLPSDRFSAERTGGSVSTLTIQRTQQEDSAVYLCASSISGMNYGYTFGSGTRLTVV.

This clonotype was detected ten times or more. The chain carries TRBV7-9 and TRBJ1-2, with D unresolved. CDR3 length equals 11 residues. From germline, CDR1 is SEHNR and CDR2 FQNEAQ (reference sequence). The V gene lost 5 bases and the J gene lost 8 bases, with 9 bases spanning the gap. CDR3 loop: CASSPDGGYTF. As DNA, the CDR3 is TGTGCCAGCAGCCCCGACGGAGGCTACACCTTC.

The chain has TRBV18 and TRBJ2-7; 8 bases fit TRBD2. Germline V gene lookup returns CDR1 KGHSH and CDR2 LQKENI. V was clipped by 5 bases and J by 5 bases; unmatched bases: 8. The CDR3 extends over 14 amino acids. This CDR3 reads CASSRGGRLDEQYF. Written as DNA, the CDR3 is TGTGCCAGCTCAAGGGGCGGGAGGTTGGACGAGCAGTACTTC.

The CDR3 sequence is CASSRLTGGNTEAFF. The CDR3 bases are TGTGCCAGCAGTCGATTAACAGGGGGAAACACTGAAGCTTTCTTT. The chain joins TRBV7-2 to TRBJ1-1; 8 positions agree with TRBD1. This CDR3 contains 15 residues. From germline, CDR1 is SGHTA and CDR2 FQGNSA. Trimming removed 6 bases from V and 2 bases from J; junction bases left unmatched: 8.

CDR3 DNA: TGTGCCAGTAGTATAACTAGAAGTGAGACCCAGTACTTC. It is translated as CASSITRSETQYF. The J gene is TRBJ2-5, the V gene TRBV19; TRBD2 might be the D (5 bases). This CDR3 has 13 amino acids. Germline CDR1 LNHDA, CDR2 SQIVND (reference sequence). Trimming pared 2 bases from V and 5 bases from J, leaving 9 bases between.

The chain has TRBV7-2 and TRBJ1-1; the D is unclear. In germline, CDR1 is SGHTA, CDR2 FQGNSA. The CDR3 has 13 residues. The ends were cut back, 5 bases at V and 0 bases at J, with 7 bases in the middle. CDR3 bases: TGTGCCAGCAGCCCCCACATGAACACTGAAGCTTTCTTT. Its translation: CASSPHMNTEAFF.